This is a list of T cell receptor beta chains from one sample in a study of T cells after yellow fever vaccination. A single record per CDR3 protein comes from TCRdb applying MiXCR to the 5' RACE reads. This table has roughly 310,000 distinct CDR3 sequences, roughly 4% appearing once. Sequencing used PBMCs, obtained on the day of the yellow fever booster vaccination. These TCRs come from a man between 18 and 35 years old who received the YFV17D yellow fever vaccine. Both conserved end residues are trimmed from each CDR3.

CDR3: ASREMGGNSPLH; V: TRBV12-3/TRBV12-4; J: TRBJ1-6
CDR3: ASNPTGGSEKLF; V: TRBV7-2; J: TRBJ1-4
CDR3: ASSSGQGAEGYT; V: TRBV28; J: TRBJ1-2
CDR3: ASSREPYNEQF; V: TRBV6-1; J: TRBJ2-1
CDR3: ASSPWTGSGEKLF; V: TRBV7-6; J: TRBJ1-4
CDR3: ASSYSGRGNQPQH; V: TRBV6-2/TRBV6-3; J: TRBJ1-5
CDR3: ASSPMTGMNTEAF; V: TRBV5-1; J: TRBJ1-1
CDR3: ASRDSSASTDTQY; V: TRBV7-3; J: TRBJ2-3
CDR3: ASSVQPMYQETQY; V: TRBV2; J: TRBJ2-5
CDR3: ASSSGGKLRGYT; V: TRBV12-3/TRBV12-4; J: TRBJ1-2
CDR3: ASSLGGLAEAF; V: TRBV3-1; J: TRBJ1-1
CDR3: ASSWLAGEGYEQY; V: TRBV7-8; J: TRBJ2-7
CDR3: ASSVGQLDTQY; V: TRBV9; J: TRBJ2-3
CDR3: ASSQDGGVYGYT; V: TRBV4-2; J: TRBJ1-2
CDR3: ASSPTGGIETQY; V: TRBV5-1; J: TRBJ2-5
CDR3: ASSYPAGNPRETQY; V: TRBV6-5; J: TRBJ2-5
CDR3: ASSFPTGGGSNTGELF; V: TRBV7-9; J: TRBJ2-2
CDR3: ASSYPDPINIKPQH; V: TRBV6-2/TRBV6-3; J: TRBJ1-5
CDR3: ASGALGPSGAF; V: TRBV27; J: TRBJ1-1
CDR3: ASSPSPGNTEAF; V: TRBV7-8; J: TRBJ1-1
CDR3: ASSERRGYPF; V: TRBV6-6; J: TRBJ2-1
CDR3: ASSPGQEFTYEQY; V: TRBV21-1; J: TRBJ2-7
CDR3: ASRIRTDFQPQH; V: TRBV6-6; J: TRBJ1-5
CDR3: ASSPSRQPHTGELF; V: TRBV7-6; J: TRBJ2-2
CDR3: ASSQETGNTKAF; V: TRBV18; J: TRBJ1-1
CDR3: ASTKEVADPTDTQY; V: TRBV6-1; J: TRBJ2-3
CDR3: ASSLFEGINTEAF; V: TRBV5-4; J: TRBJ1-1
CDR3: ASSPLLAGANVLT; V: TRBV5-1; J: TRBJ2-6
CDR3: ASIFRRKSSYEQY; V: TRBV27; J: TRBJ2-7
CDR3: ASSERTGNQPQH; V: TRBV2; J: TRBJ1-5
CDR3: ASSPRTSGASTDTQY; V: TRBV7-2; J: TRBJ2-3
CDR3: ASSQGGTGQGAYPLH; V: TRBV4-1; J: TRBJ1-6